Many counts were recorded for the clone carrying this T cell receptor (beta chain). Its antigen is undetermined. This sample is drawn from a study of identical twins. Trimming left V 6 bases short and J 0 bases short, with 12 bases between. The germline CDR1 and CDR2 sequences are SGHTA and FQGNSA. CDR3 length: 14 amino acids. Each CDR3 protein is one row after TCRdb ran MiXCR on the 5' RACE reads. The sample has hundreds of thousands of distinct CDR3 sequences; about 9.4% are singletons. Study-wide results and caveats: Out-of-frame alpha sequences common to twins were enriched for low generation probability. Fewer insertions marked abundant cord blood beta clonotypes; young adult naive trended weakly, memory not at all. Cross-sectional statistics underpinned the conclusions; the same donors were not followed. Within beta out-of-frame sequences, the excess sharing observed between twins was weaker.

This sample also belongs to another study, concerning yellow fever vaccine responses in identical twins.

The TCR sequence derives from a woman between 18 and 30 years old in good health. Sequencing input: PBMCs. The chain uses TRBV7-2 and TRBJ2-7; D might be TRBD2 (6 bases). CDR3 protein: CASRRERFSYEQYF. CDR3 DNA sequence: TGTGCCAGCAGACGGGAGCGATTCTCCTACGAGCAGTACTTC.